Listed here are 8 T cell receptor beta chains from one sample, sequenced in a study of OX40 agonist ivuxolimab in advanced cancers. Using immunoSEQ multiplex PCR, the repertoire was profiled, and TCRdb retains in-frame clones only, with some absent. The table lists about 18,000 clones, 80% to 95% of them singletons. The material was CD4+ or CD8+ T cells sorted from blood, obtained in a trial of the OX40 agonist ivuxolimab. These receptors were collected from an adult with an advanced solid tumor such as melanoma, head and neck, liver or kidney cancer.

The V gene is TRBV7-8, the J gene TRBJ1-1; D is unresolved. The germline V and J ends were trimmed by 1 base and 1 base, with 13 bases remaining between them. This CDR3 is 16 amino acids long. The V gene's germline CDR1 is SGHVS and CDR2 FQNEAQ. In DNA form, the CDR3 reads TGTGCCAGCAGCTTAGGGGTCCCCCCAGAGAACACTGAAGCTTTCTTT. Translated: CASSLGVPPENTEAFF.

The table lists this clone with a few counts. The V gene is TRBV10-1, the J gene TRBJ2-6; D not resolved. This CDR3 contains 14 residues. Trimming removed 3 bases at V and 4 bases at J, with 7 bases between. Per germline, CDR1 WNHNN and CDR2 SYGVQD (reference sequence). The CDR3 sequence: CASSDRTGANVLTF. For the CDR3, the DNA is TGCGCCAGCAGTGACAGGACCGGGGCCAACGTCCTGACTTTC.

This sequence joins TRBV28 and TRBJ2-7; TRBD2 matches 12 bases. The germline V gene encodes CDR1 MDHEN and CDR2 SYDVKM. V dropped 6 bases and J dropped 2; count of bases not matched to a gene: 5. The CDR3 loop spans 15 amino acids. CDR3 sequence: CASRLTSGRAYEQYF. Here the CDR3 DNA reads TGTGCCAGCAGACTGACTAGCGGGAGAGCCTACGAGCAGTACTTC. Based on the CDR3 plus reference TRBV28 and TRBJ2-7, the full variable domain is DVKVTQSSRYLVKRTGEKVFLECVQDMDHENMFWYRQDPGLGLRLIYFSYDVKMKEKGDIPEGYSVSREKKERFSLILESASTNQTSMYLCASRLTSGRAYEQYFGPGTRLTVT.

The chain employs TRBV6-1 and TRBJ2-1, with 9 nucleotides matching TRBD1. Losses at the gene ends were 5 bases for V and 8 bases for J; bases not matched to a gene: 10. In germline, CDR1 is MNHNS, CDR2 SASEGT. This CDR3 contains 15 residues. The CDR3 nucleotides are TGTGCCAGCAGTTGGACAGGGGAATTGAGGGATGAGCAGTTCTTC. Encoded protein: CASSWTGELRDEQFF.

The chain carries TRBV19 and TRBJ2-5; maybe TRBD1 (5 bases). The last part of the DNA fits TRBJ2-7 better; the J call may be wrong. The CDR3 is 16 residues long. CDR1 is LNHDA and CDR2 is SQIVND in the germline V gene (reference sequence). The CDR3 nucleotides read TGTGCCAGTAGCGATTCCGCCACAGGCGCCGGGTACGAGCAGTACTTC. It translates to CASSDSATGAGYEQYF.

This chain joins TRBV27 and TRBJ2-1; 7 bases are a match to TRBD2. The CDR3 runs to 15 residues. Losses at the gene ends were 2 bases for V and 5 bases for J; bases not matched to a gene: 6. CDR1 is MNHEY, CDR2 SMNVEV, per germline (reference sequence). CDR3 sequence reads: CASSLGSSGNNEQFF. The CDR3 region has the DNA TGTGCCAGCAGTTTAGGGTCTAGCGGAAACAATGAGCAGTTCTTC.

V gene TRBV29-1 combines with J gene TRBJ1-2; D gene ambiguous. From germline, CDR1 is SQVTM and CDR2 ANQGSEA. This CDR3 is 13 amino acids long. The ends were cut back, 7 bases at V and 4 bases at J, with 16 bases in the middle. The CDR3, as DNA: TGCAGCGCCACCTTCCCGGGCGGCTATGGCTACACCTTC. Translation gives CSATFPGGYGYTF. The variable domain in full, with the rest retrieved from reference TRBV29-1 and TRBJ1-2, is SAVISQKPSRDICQRGTSLTIQCQVDSQVTMMFWYRQQPGQSLTLIATANQGSEATYESGFVIDKFPISRPNLTFSTLTVSNMSPEDSSIYLCSATFPGGYGYTFGSGTRLTVV.

V and J are TRBV25-1 and TRBJ1-2, with D hard to call. V was clipped by 2 bases and J by 3 bases, with 7 bases between them. The CDR3 loop spans 13 amino acids. Germline CDR1 and CDR2: MGHDK and SYGVNS. This CDR3 is CASSERDDYGYTF. CDR3 bases: TGTGCCAGCAGTGAACGGGATGACTATGGCTACACCTTC.